These 14 T cell receptor beta chains came from one sample sequenced in a study of T cells after yellow fever vaccination. TCRdb re-derived calls from the 5' RACE reads in MiXCR, one entry per CDR3 protein. The sample comprises about 250,000 distinct CDR3 sequences, over 3% of which are singletons, and under 20% rests with the top ten. The sample here was PBMCs, taken 15 days after the yellow fever booster vaccination. The origin of the receptors is a man younger than 30 who received the YFV17D yellow fever vaccine.

This clonotype was observed at least ten times. The chain is built from TRBV5-1 and TRBJ2-1; TRBD2 aligns across 9 bases. Germline V gene data show CDR1 as SGHRS and CDR2 as YFSETQ. Trimming removed 4 bases from V and 9 bases from J; junction bases left unmatched: 14. This CDR3 spans 16 amino acids. The CDR3 loop is CASSPTIGGGAGEQFF. In DNA, the CDR3 is TGCGCCAGCAGCCCGACTATAGGCGGGGGGGCCGGTGAGCAGTTCTTC.

The sample holds many counts of this clonotype. V is TRBV11-2 and J is TRBJ2-1; a weak D match, TRBD2 (7 bases). The germline gives CDR1 SGHAT, CDR2 FQNNGV. The CDR3 sequence is 15 residues long. V lost 5 bases and J lost 6, with 17 bases in between. DNA of the CDR3: TGTGCCAGCAGCCCATCAGGGGCTAGCGGCAATGAGCAGTTCTTC. Translation: CASSPSGASGNEQFF.

This clonotype was recorded at least ten times. V gene TRBV2 combines with J gene TRBJ1-4; 8 bases line up with TRBD1. Germline V gene lookup returns CDR1 SNHLY and CDR2 FYNNEI. CDR3 length: 14 residues. Losses at the gene ends were 2 bases for V and 5 bases for J; bases not matched to a gene: 1. The CDR3 reads CASSERDRNEKLFF. CDR3 DNA sequence: TGTGCCAGCAGTGAAAGGGACAGGAATGAAAAACTGTTTTTT.

This clonotype was recorded at least ten times. V gene TRBV10-3 combines with J gene TRBJ2-2, with TRBD2 matching over 7 bases. CDR3 length: 14 residues. Looked up from germline, CDR1 is ENHRY and CDR2 is SYGVKD. V lost 5 bases to trimming and J lost 5 bases; unmatched junction nucleotides: 5. The CDR3 bases are TGTGCCATCAGTATCGGGGGGACGACCGGGGAGCTGTTTTTT. Translating gives CAISIGGTTGELFF.

This clonotype was counted at least ten times. The V and J genes are TRBV9 and TRBJ2-1; D uncertain. The germline V and J ends were trimmed by 0 bases and 0 bases, with 4 bases remaining between them. The CDR3 is made up of 14 amino acids. The germline V gene has CDR1 SGDLS and CDR2 YYNGEE. Here the CDR3 reads CASSVEDSYNEQFF. The CDR3 bases are TGTGCCAGCAGCGTAGAGGACTCCTACAATGAGCAGTTCTTC.

The chain couples TRBV28 to TRBJ2-2; D remains unclear. This CDR3 region has 15 residues. The ends were cut back, 6 bases at V and 0 bases at J, with 11 bases in the middle. CDR1 and CDR2 from the germline V gene are MDHEN and SYDVKM. CDR3 DNA: TGTGCCAGCAGCCCCTCGAACGCGAACACCGGGGAGCTGTTTTTT. Translated, it gives CASSPSNANTGELFF. Drawing the rest from reference TRBV28 and TRBJ2-2, the complete variable domain is DVKVTQSSRYLVKRTGEKVFLECVQDMDHENMFWYRQDPGLGLRLIYFSYDVKMKEKGDIPEGYSVSREKKERFSLILESASTNQTSMYLCASSPSNANTGELFFGEGSRLTVL.

Many counts were recorded for this clonotype. The genes are TRBV7-9 and TRBJ2-5; possibly TRBD1 or TRBD2 for D (5 bases each). The CDR3 runs 14 residues. From germline, CDR1 is SEHNR and CDR2 FQNEAQ (reference sequence). With 5 bases removed from V and 1 base from J, the gap between germline ends came to 11 bases. The CDR3 here is CASSVGPTQETQYF. The CDR3 nucleotides read TGTGCCAGCAGCGTGGGACCGACCCAAGAGACCCAGTACTTC. Variable domain in full (rest from reference TRBV7-9 and TRBJ2-5): DTGVSQNPRHKITKRGQNVTFRCDPISEHNRLYWYRQTLGQGPEFLTYFQNEAQLEKSRLLSDRFSAERPKGSFSTLEIQRTEQGDSAMYLCASSVGPTQETQYFGPGTRLLVL.

This chain uses TRBV20-1 with TRBJ1-2; D call uncertain. This CDR3 is built from 11 residues. Trimming left V 3 bases short and J 5 bases short, with 7 bases between. Germline values: CDR1 DFQATT, CDR2 SNEGSKA (reference sequence). The CDR3: CSARGTYGYTF. Here the CDR3 DNA reads TGCAGTGCTAGGGGCACGTATGGCTACACCTTC.

This clonotype appeared many times. The chain employs TRBV7-9 and TRBJ1-2; possible D gene TRBD1, 5 bases. The CDR3 is made up of 14 amino acids. Per germline, CDR1 SEHNR and CDR2 FQNEAQ (reference sequence). The V end was cut by 0 bases, the J end by 5 bases, with 10 bases between. The CDR3 sequence: CASSLAEPGYGYTF. CDR3 nucleotides: TGTGCCAGCAGCTTAGCAGAACCAGGGTATGGCTACACCTTC. Full variable domain (outside the CDR3, taken from reference TRBV7-9 and TRBJ1-2): DTGVSQNPRHKITKRGQNVTFRCDPISEHNRLYWYRQTLGQGPEFLTYFQNEAQLEKSRLLSDRFSAERPKGSFSTLEIQRTEQGDSAMYLCASSLAEPGYGYTFGSGTRLTVV.

This chain connects TRBV7-6 to TRBJ2-3; 9 bases are shared with TRBD2. Trimming took 2 bases from V and 2 from J; bases not matched to a gene: 8. The CDR3 is 17 residues long. Germline-derived CDR1 and CDR2 are SGHVS and FNYEAQ. For the CDR3, the DNA is TGTGCCAGCAGCTTACGGGCGGGGGGGCAGAACACAGATACGCAGTATTTT. This translates into CASSLRAGGQNTDTQYF. The entire variable domain, with the rest obtained from reference TRBV7-6 and TRBJ2-3, is as follows: GAGVSQSPRYKVTKRGQDVALRCDPISGHVSLYWYRQALGQGPEFLTYFNYEAQQDKSGLPNDRFSAERPEGSISTLTIQRTEQRDSAMYRCASSLRAGGQNTDTQYFGPGTRLTVL.

This clonotype was seen ten or more times. The chain employs TRBV5-1 and TRBJ1-3, with D tentatively TRBD1 (6 bases). The V gene lost 5 bases and the J gene lost 0 bases, with 15 bases spanning the gap. In germline, CDR1 is SGHRS, CDR2 YFSETQ. The CDR3 sequence is 16 residues long. The CDR3 nucleotides are TGCGCCAGCAGTCAAACAGGGATTGTCTCTGGAAACACCATATATTTT. Translating gives CASSQTGIVSGNTIYF.

This clonotype was observed many times. This chain connects TRBV7-2 to TRBJ2-5; D may be TRBD1 (5 bases). The CDR3 is 14 amino acids. The V end was cut by 5 bases, the J end by 5 bases, with 15 bases between. The germline V gene encodes CDR1 SGHTA and CDR2 FQGNSA. DNA of the CDR3: TGTGCCAGCAGCCCCGCCAGGGCAGACGAGACCCAGTACTTC. Protein: CASSPARADETQYF.

The chain carries TRBV6-5 and TRBJ1-1, with a weak D call TRBD1 (5 bases). There are 13 residues in the CDR3. V gave up 6 bases and J gave up 5 bases, with 13 bases separating them. Germline V gives CDR1 MNHEY, CDR2 SVGAGI. DNA for the CDR3: TGTGCCAGCAGCCGCCGACGGGGGACTGAAGCTTTCTTT. Its protein product is CASSRRRGTEAFF.

Many counts were recorded for this clonotype. The chain is built from TRBV20-1 and TRBJ2-5, with D possibly being TRBD1 or TRBD2 (5 bases each). The CDR3 loop spans 13 amino acids. V was clipped by 5 bases and J by 5 bases, with 15 bases between them. CDR1 DFQATT and CDR2 SNEGSKA come from the germline V gene (reference sequence). The CDR3, as DNA: TGCAGTGCTCCCGGGACCACCCGGGAGACCCAGTACTTC. Encoded protein: CSAPGTTRETQYF.